This passage covers 13 T cell receptor beta chains from one sample sequenced in a study of T-cell reconstitution after alpha-beta-depleted transplantation in children. Unique molecular identifiers were incorporated during preparation of the TCRbeta library. MiXCR, applied by TCRdb to the PCR reads, yields one record per CDR3 protein. The data hold roughly 100,000 distinct CDR3 sequences, with around 5.9% observed a single time. The sample here was PBMCs, mostly from graft donor cells, taken 60 days after TCRalphabeta/CD19-depleted stem cell transplant. The receptors come from a female patient aged 2-9 years who had a stem cell transplant for Fanconi anemia, so the T cells may come from the graft donor.

On this clonotype: This may be a read error, as it is one base from a much larger clone. This chain uses TRBV20-1 with TRBJ2-1; weak D call: TRBD1 (6 bases). There are 13 residues in the CDR3. V lost 5 bases to trimming and J lost 3 bases, with 11 bases between them. CDR1 is DFQATT and CDR2 is SNEGSKA in the germline V gene (reference sequence). The CDR3 DNA sequence: TGCAGTGCTGAGGTACAGGGCTACAATGAGCAGTTCTTC. Protein: CSAEVQGYNEQFF.

This clonotype appeared a few times. V is TRBV2 and J is TRBJ2-3; no clear D. CDR3 length: 14 residues. V lost 4 bases and J lost 6, with 14 bases in between. CDR1 and CDR2 (germline): SNHLY, FYNNEI. The CDR3 region is CASSVGDSRDTQYF. The DNA for the CDR3 is TGTGCCAGCAGTGTTGGAGACTCTCGGGATACGCAGTATTTT.

The rearrangement joins TRBV12-3 or TRBV12-4 to TRBJ2-5; 8 bases are shared with TRBD2. After removal of 7 bases from V and 5 bases from J, the junction contained 12 bases not matched to a gene. There are 15 residues in the CDR3. Here the CDR3 reads CASTLGGGLGETQYF. In nucleotides, the CDR3 is TGTGCCAGCACTTTGGGCGGGGGGCTGGGGGAGACCCAGTACTTC.

This rearrangement joins TRBV10-3 to TRBJ2-1; D perhaps matches TRBD2 (6 bases). Germline V gene sequence: CDR1 ENHRY, CDR2 SYGVKD. V was pared by 4 bases and J by 0 bases, with 13 bases between. The CDR3 has 16 residues. The CDR3 DNA follows: TGTGCCATCAGTGCCGTTAGCGGAAGCTCCTACAATGAGCAGTTCTTC. This codes for CAISAVSGSSYNEQFF.

This clonotype showed up many times. V is TRBV28 and J is TRBJ2-4, with a possible D match to TRBD1 (5 bases). Trimming pared 3 bases from V and 0 bases from J, leaving 9 bases between. Germline loops: CDR1 MDHEN, CDR2 SYDVKM. The CDR3 length is 15 residues. Here the CDR3 DNA reads TGTGCCAGCAGTTTTGTGGGGCTAGCCAAAAACATTCAGTACTTC. It yields the protein CASSFVGLAKNIQYF.

The table lists this clonotype with many counts. V usage is TRBV28 and J usage is TRBJ1-1; the D is unclear. This CDR3 comprises 13 residues. Trimming removed 7 bases from V and 3 bases from J, with 12 bases in between. Germline V gene data show CDR1 as MDHEN and CDR2 as SYDVKM. CDR3 coding DNA: TGTGCCAGCAAGTTGGGAATCGACACTGAAGCTTTCTTT. As protein: CASKLGIDTEAFF.

This clonotype has at least ten counts. The chain uses TRBV20-1 and TRBJ2-1; TRBD2 aligns across 9 bases. The CDR3 consists of 16 residues. Germline V gene lookup returns CDR1 DFQATT and CDR2 SNEGSKA (reference sequence). V lost 4 bases and J lost 5; bases outside the gene matches: 12. CDR3 in amino acids: CSAISSRTSAHNEQFF. The DNA of the CDR3 is TGCAGTGCTATTAGTTCCCGGACTAGCGCGCACAATGAGCAGTTCTTC.

The CDR3 DNA sequence: TGCGCCAGCAGCTTGGATCCAGGGTGGAATTCACCCCTCCACTTT. This encodes CASSLDPGWNSPLHF. The chain couples TRBV5-1 to TRBJ1-6, with D perhaps matching TRBD1 (5 bases). V was clipped by 0 bases and J by 7 bases, with 11 bases between them. CDR3 length: 15 amino acids. Germline V lookup: CDR1 SGHRS, CDR2 YFSETQ.

This clonotype was counted at least ten times. V is TRBV20-1 and J is TRBJ2-3; unclear D gene. V was shortened by 3 bases and J by 1 base, with 20 bases between the two germline ends. Germline CDR1 is DFQATT and CDR2 is SNEGSKA (reference sequence). This CDR3 region has 17 residues. The CDR3 coding sequence is TGCAGTGCTAGGAAATCCGGCTTCGACTGGGGCACAGATACGCAGTATTTT. Translating it yields CSARKSGFDWGTDTQYF.

This clonotype was recorded many times. The genes are TRBV9 and TRBJ2-5; 8 bases fit TRBD2. Germline V lookup: CDR1 SGDLS, CDR2 YYNGEE. J was trimmed by 1 base and V by 0 bases; bases with no gene match: 8. The CDR3 is 17 residues long. In nucleotides, the CDR3 is TGTGCCAGCAGCGTAGCTATCGGGGGGGTTAGCCAAGAGACCCAGTACTTC. Translated: CASSVAIGGVSQETQYF.

This clonotype was found many times. This chain connects TRBV20-1 to TRBJ2-3, with 8 bases aligning to TRBD2. Germline values: CDR1 DFQATT, CDR2 SNEGSKA (reference sequence). The CDR3 extends over 15 amino acids. V gave up 6 bases and J gave up 0 bases; unmatched junction bases: 8. Here the CDR3 reads CSAESGSPSTDTQYF. The CDR3 coding sequence is TGCAGTGCCGAGAGCGGGAGCCCTAGCACAGATACGCAGTATTTT.

At least ten counts were recorded for this clonotype. At one boundary the junction diverges from the germline segment, which might be a read error. The CDR3 sequence: CASSRTSGTVGDLF. DNA for the CDR3: TGTGCCAGCAGTAGGACTAGCGGGACGGTGGGGGACCTATTC. The chain recombines TRBV6-2 or TRBV6-3 with TRBJ2-7; the match to TRBD2 covers 12 bases. Germline lookup yields CDR1 MNHEY and CDR2 SVGEGT. The CDR3 runs to 14 residues.

This clonotype was counted at least ten times. V and J are TRBV20-1 and TRBJ2-7; a possible D gene is TRBD1 (6 bases). Trimming stripped 6 bases from V and 3 bases from J, with 21 bases between. CDR3 size: 15 residues. Germline CDR1 DFQATT, CDR2 SNEGSKA (reference sequence). The CDR3 DNA is TGCAGTGCGAACGGCCCAGGGGCGGGTTACTACGAGCAGTACTTC. Its translation: CSANGPGAGYYEQYF.